This T cell receptor (beta chain) appears in the sequencing data of a study of blood T cell repertoires in COVID-19. Study context: T cells, B-cell-depleted T cells, or PBMCs provided the cDNA or gDNA that served as material.

Participant age was roughly 18 to 90 years, and participants resided in roughly 25 US areas. Participant reports of clinical history set cohort assignment. This clone was observed once. The CDR3 has 15 amino acids. The ends lost 2 bases at V and 5 bases at J; junction bases unmatched: 3. CDR1 and CDR2 (germline): KGHSH, LQKENI. In the original processing: By means of reference gene primer amplification, nucleated cell counts were estimated. Using immunoSEQ multiplex PCR, the repertoire was profiled, and TCRdb retains in-frame clones only, with some absent. V and J calls and clone size are given by that table; D and trimming were obtained from the DNA. The sample records 300,000 to 350,000 clones, 80% to 90% being singletons.

The chain employs TRBV18 and TRBJ1-1, with 12 bases that match TRBD1. The sequence was obtained from a woman aged 40 to 55 with acute COVID-19. Sequenced: PBMCs or T cells enriched from blood (not recorded which). CDR3 loop: CASSPKGQGATEAFF. The CDR3 DNA reads TGTGCCAGCTCACCAAAGGGACAGGGGGCGACTGAAGCTTTCTTT.